The sequence of this T cell receptor beta chain was determined in a study of blood T cell repertoires in COVID-19. In the study overall: Researchers got acute and convalescent COVID-19 samples from the United States, Italy and Spain. Sources were T cells, B-cell-depleted T cells, or PBMCs; the material itself was cDNA or gDNA.

In its sample, this clone was seen once. Per the authors' pipeline: How many nucleated cells were present was estimated from reference gene primer amplification. Sequenced by immunoSEQ multiplex PCR; TCRdb stores in-frame clones only, minus some. The V and J calls and clone size are taken from that table; D and trimming were inferred from the DNA. The sample yields 90,000 to 120,000 clones, roughly 91% seen once. Specimen: peripheral blood. The receptor's source is a human donor in a cohort sampled during active COVID-19.

The CDR3 spells CASSLGTGTDTQYF. The CDR3 nucleotides are TGTGCCAGCAGCTTGGGGACAGGGACGGATACGCAGTATTTT. This chain connects TRBV5-6 to TRBJ2-3; 8 nucleotides agree with TRBD1. The V and J ends lost 0 bases and 6 bases, in that order; junction bases with no gene match: 3. The germline V gene has CDR1 SGHDT and CDR2 YYEEEE. The CDR3 contains 14 residues.